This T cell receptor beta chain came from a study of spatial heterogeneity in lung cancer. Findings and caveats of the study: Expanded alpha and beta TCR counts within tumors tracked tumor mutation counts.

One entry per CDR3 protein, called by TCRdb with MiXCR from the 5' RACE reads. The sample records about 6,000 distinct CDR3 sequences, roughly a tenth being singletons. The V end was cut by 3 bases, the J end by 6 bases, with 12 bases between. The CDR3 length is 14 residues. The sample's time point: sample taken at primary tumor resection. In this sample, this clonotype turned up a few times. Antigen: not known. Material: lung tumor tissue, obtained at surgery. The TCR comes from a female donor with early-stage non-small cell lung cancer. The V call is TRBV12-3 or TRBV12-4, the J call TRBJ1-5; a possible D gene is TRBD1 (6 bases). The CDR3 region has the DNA TGTGCCAGCAGTTTTAGGGGGGGAGGTCAGCCCCAGCATTTT. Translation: CASSFRGGGQPQHF.